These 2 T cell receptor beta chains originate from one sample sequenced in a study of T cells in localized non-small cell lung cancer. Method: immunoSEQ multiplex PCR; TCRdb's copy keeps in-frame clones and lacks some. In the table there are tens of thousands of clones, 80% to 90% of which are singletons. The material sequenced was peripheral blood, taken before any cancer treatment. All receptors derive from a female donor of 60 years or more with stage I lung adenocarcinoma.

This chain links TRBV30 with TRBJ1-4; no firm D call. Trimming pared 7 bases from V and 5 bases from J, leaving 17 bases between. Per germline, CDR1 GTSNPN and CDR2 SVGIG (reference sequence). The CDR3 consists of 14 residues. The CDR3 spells CAFQPHLLNEKLFF. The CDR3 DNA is TGTGCCTTCCAACCCCACTTATTGAATGAAAAACTGTTTTTT.

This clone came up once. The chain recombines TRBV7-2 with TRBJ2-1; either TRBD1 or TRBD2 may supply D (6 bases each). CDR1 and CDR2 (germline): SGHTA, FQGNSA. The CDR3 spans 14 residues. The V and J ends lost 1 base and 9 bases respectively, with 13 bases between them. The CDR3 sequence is CASSLDWGAGEQFF. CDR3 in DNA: TGTGCCAGCAGCTTAGATTGGGGGGCGGGTGAGCAGTTCTTC.